This TCR beta chain stems from a study of T cell changes during pregnancy in multiple sclerosis (dated by TCRdb to about 2019). Background for the entire study: The study looked at changes in the T cell repertoire across pregnancy in women with multiple sclerosis.

In the case of this clone: Its target antigen remains unknown. Base-call qualities are not available, and no considerably larger clone is one nucleotide away.

Library construction relied on the immunoSEQ multiplex PCR assay. The clones in this table, taken by TCRdb from immuneACCESS, are in-frame only. Not every clone is retained; where verified, under half of the shortfall comes from an unresolved V gene, and the cause of the rest is unknown. The table for this sample lists about 40,000 clones; about 92% of them were counted only once. The ten largest clones take up about 8% of the sample. Trimming takes 0 bases off V and 5 bases off J; junction bases not matched to a gene: 4. From the cysteine through the phenylalanine, the CDR3 covers 15 amino acids. Only the CDR3 region is kept as DNA, spanning 45 bases read in frame from base 1. From the germline V gene, CDR1 is SGHDT and CDR2 is YYEEEE.

The material sequenced was CD8+ T cells from peripheral blood mononuclear cells, taken in the third trimester of pregnancy. The V and J genes are TRBV5-6 and TRBJ2-1, and 8 bases in between align with TRBD2. The sequence came from a female donor with multiple sclerosis, enrolled in a pregnancy study. CDR3 loop: CASSLAGGLHNEQFF. The bases are TGTGCCAGCAGCTTGGCGGGGGGGCTTCACAATGAGCAGTTCTTC.